Listed here are 30 T cell receptor beta chains from one sample, sequenced in a study of OX40 agonist ivuxolimab in advanced cancers. TCRdb keeps only in-frame clones here, not all; method: immunoSEQ multiplex PCR. The sample holds approximately 11,000 clones, roughly 70% seen once. Sequenced here: CD4+ or CD8+ T cells sorted from blood, sampled in a trial of the OX40 agonist ivuxolimab. These receptors all come from an adult with an advanced solid tumor such as melanoma, head and neck, liver or kidney cancer.

The chain is built from TRBV28 and TRBJ2-7, with TRBD1 matching 11 bases. V shed 5 bases, J shed 6 bases, and the junction held 15 bases outside the gene matches. Per germline, CDR1 MDHEN and CDR2 SYDVKM. CDR3 length: 17 residues. CDR3 region: CASSPSYIGQGAGEQYF. The DNA of the CDR3 is TGTGCCAGCAGTCCATCTTATATTGGACAGGGGGCCGGCGAGCAGTACTTC.

DNA of the CDR3: TGTGCCAGCAGTTGGGACAGGGAACACGGGGAGCTGTTTTTT. It is translated as CASSWDREHGELFF. The chain carries TRBV28 and TRBJ2-2, with 9 bases identical to TRBD1. Trimming removed 4 bases from V and 7 bases from J; junction bases left unmatched: 4. Germline assignment: CDR1 MDHEN and CDR2 SYDVKM. The CDR3 sequence is 14 residues long. The full variable domain, its missing parts supplied by reference TRBV28 and TRBJ2-2, is DVKVTQSSRYLVKRTGEKVFLECVQDMDHENMFWYRQDPGLGLRLIYFSYDVKMKEKGDIPEGYSVSREKKERFSLILESASTNQTSMYLCASSWDREHGELFFGEGSRLTVL.

The V gene is TRBV2, the J gene TRBJ1-5; D is uncertain. V was trimmed by 0 bases and J by 2 bases, leaving 11 bases between them. Per germline, CDR1 SNHLY and CDR2 FYNNEI. The CDR3 extends over 16 amino acids. The CDR3 sequence: CASSEAPGTGNQPQHF. The DNA for the CDR3 is TGTGCCAGCAGTGAAGCGCCCGGAACAGGCAATCAGCCCCAGCATTTT. Filled out from reference TRBV2 and TRBJ1-5, the complete variable domain reads EPEVTQTPSHQVTQMGQEVILRCVPISNHLYFYWYRQILGQKVEFLVSFYNNEISEKSEIFDDQFSVERPDGSNFTLKIRSTKLEDSAMYFCASSEAPGTGNQPQHFGDGTRLSIL.

The V and J genes are TRBV29-1 and TRBJ2-1, with 8 bases matching TRBD1. This CDR3 has 13 residues. V dropped 4 bases and J dropped 3; count of bases not matched to a gene: 2. CDR1 SQVTM and CDR2 ANQGSEA come from the germline V gene. The CDR3 DNA is TGCAGCGTTGGACAGGGGTTCTACAATGAGCAGTTCTTC. Its translation: CSVGQGFYNEQFF.

V gene TRBV19 combines with J gene TRBJ1-1; D is unresolved. V dropped 5 bases and J dropped 5 bases, with 21 bases sitting between them. The CDR3 totals 16 residues. Germline loops: CDR1 LNHDA, CDR2 SQIVND (reference sequence). The chain's CDR3 is CASSSHGTEVVTEAFF. DNA of the CDR3: TGTGCCAGTAGTTCACATGGCACGGAGGTTGTGACTGAAGCTTTCTTT.

The J gene is TRBJ2-1, the V gene TRBV7-9, with D perhaps TRBD1 (5 bases). The CDR3 is made up of 13 amino acids. Trimming cost V 1 base and J 8 bases, with 9 bases left between them. The germline V gene encodes CDR1 SEHNR and CDR2 FQNEAQ (reference sequence). CDR3 in amino acids: CASSLGAGYEQFF. The CDR3 nucleotides are TGTGCCAGCAGCTTAGGGGCAGGGTATGAGCAGTTCTTC.

The J gene is TRBJ2-7, the V gene TRBV14, with no clear D. CDR1 is SGHDN, CDR2 FVKESK, per germline. Trimming left V 0 bases short and J 9 bases short, with 15 bases between. The CDR3 contains 14 residues. As DNA, the CDR3 is TGTGCCAGCAGCCAAGATCTTCCAAGATCCGTGCAGTACTTC. Its translation: CASSQDLPRSVQYF.

This clone was seen a few times. The chain couples TRBV7-3 to TRBJ2-1; D gene ambiguous. The ends were cut back, 0 bases at V and 2 bases at J, with 2 bases in the middle. The CDR3 length is 13 residues. CDR1 and CDR2 from the germline V gene are SGHTA and FQGTGA. CDR3 DNA: TGTGCCAGCAGCTTAACAGCCTACAATGAGCAGTTCTTC. Amino acids: CASSLTAYNEQFF. The complete variable domain, with remaining parts taken from reference TRBV7-3 and TRBJ2-1, reads GAGVSQTPSNKVTEKGKYVELRCDPISGHTALYWYRQSLGQGPEFLIYFQGTGAADDSGLPNDRFFAVRPEGSVSTLKIQRTERGDSAVYLCASSLTAYNEQFFGPGTRLTVL.

V gene TRBV6-5 combines with J gene TRBJ2-1, with 10 bases fitting TRBD2. Germline CDR1 MNHEY, CDR2 SVGAGI. There are 15 residues in the CDR3. After removal of 4 bases from V and 6 bases from J, the junction contained 6 bases not matched to a gene. CDR3 nucleotides: TGTGCCAGCAGTTTACTAGCGGGAAACGGCAATGAGCAGTTCTTC. Encoded protein: CASSLLAGNGNEQFF.

This chain uses TRBV4-3 with TRBJ1-2; no reliable D call. V dropped 1 base and J dropped 3 bases, with 9 bases sitting between them. There are 14 residues in the CDR3. Germline V gene sequence: CDR1 LGHNA, CDR2 YSLEER. In DNA form, the CDR3 reads TGCGCCAGCAGCCAAGTAGATGGTGACTATGGCTACACCTTC. Amino acids: CASSQVDGDYGYTF.

This clone qualifies as medium-sized. V gene TRBV9 combines with J gene TRBJ2-1; 13 nucleotides align to TRBD2. CDR1 is SGDLS, CDR2 YYNGEE, per germline. J was trimmed by 9 bases and V by 6 bases; bases with no gene match: 6. This CDR3 has 14 amino acids. CDR3 sequence (DNA): TGTGCCAGCACCGGGACTAGCGGGATCGGTGAGCAGTTCTTC. This codes for CASTGTSGIGEQFF.

The chain employs TRBV7-3 and TRBJ1-2; unclear D gene. From germline, CDR1 is SGHTA and CDR2 FQGTGA. The CDR3 length is 13 residues. V lost 6 bases and J lost 1, with 9 bases in between. CDR3 DNA: TGTGCCAGCAGTCAGGATCTTAACTATGGCTACACCTTC. This sequence encodes CASSQDLNYGYTF.

V and J are TRBV7-2 and TRBJ2-7; D is unclear. The CDR3 consists of 14 residues. From germline, CDR1 is SGHTA and CDR2 FQGNSA. V was cut by 1 base and J by 3 bases, with 10 bases left in between. The DNA for the CDR3 is TGTGCCAGCAGCTTAGATTGGGGTGGCTACGAGCAGTACTTC. Protein: CASSLDWGGYEQYF.

J is TRBJ2-2 and V is TRBV9; 10 bases agree with TRBD2. The CDR3 consists of 18 residues. V lost 2 bases to trimming and J lost 0 bases; unmatched junction nucleotides: 7. CDR1 is SGDLS and CDR2 is YYNGEE in the germline V gene. The CDR3 coding sequence is TGTGCCAGCAGCGTGCCCGGGACTAGCGAGCCGAACACCGGGGAGCTGTTTTTT. It translates to CASSVPGTSEPNTGELFF.

The gene calls are TRBV5-1 and TRBJ2-5; 13 nucleotides align to TRBD2. CDR1 and CDR2 (germline): SGHRS, YFSETQ. CDR3 length: 19 amino acids. V lost 3 bases, J lost 1 base, and 12 bases stayed unmatched. In nucleotides, the CDR3 is TGCGCCAGCAGCTGGCGAGCTGTACTAGCGGGAGGGACCCAAGAGACCCAGTACTTC. Its protein product is CASSWRAVLAGGTQETQYF. Filled out from reference TRBV5-1 and TRBJ2-5, the complete variable domain reads KAGVTQTPRYLIKTRGQQVTLSCSPISGHRSVSWYQQTPGQGLQFLFEYFSETQRNKGNFPGRFSGRQFSNSRSEMNVSTLELGDSALYLCASSWRAVLAGGTQETQYFGPGTRLLVL.

The chain has TRBV10-3 and TRBJ2-7, with D uncertain. The CDR3 runs to 15 residues. In germline, CDR1 is ENHRY, CDR2 SYGVKD. Trimming removed 0 bases from V and 1 base from J, with 10 bases in between. The CDR3 nucleotides are TGTGCCATCAGTGAGTCGATCCTAGTTTCCTACGAGCAGTACTTC. Translated, it gives CAISESILVSYEQYF.

The gene calls are TRBV11-2 and TRBJ2-5; D assignment may be TRBD1 or TRBD2 (5 bases each). The tail of the sequence fits TRBJ2-7 better, so the J call may be wrong. The CDR3 contains 15 residues. Germline-derived CDR1 and CDR2 are SGHAT and FQNNGV. In DNA, the CDR3 is TGTGCCAGCAGCGGTGGGACGGCTACTTTCTACGAGCAGTACTTC. Protein product: CASSGGTATFYEQYF.

The chain combines TRBV4-1 with TRBJ1-1, with no clear D. V lost 0 bases to trimming and J lost 1 base, with 3 bases between them. CDR3 length: 13 amino acids. Germline CDR1 is MGHRA and CDR2 is YSYEKL. The CDR3 DNA sequence: TGCGCCAGCAGCCAAGACAGGAACACTGAAGCTTTCTTT. The encoded protein is CASSQDRNTEAFF.

This clone was seen a single time. The chain has TRBV7-6 and TRBJ2-3; tentative D call: TRBD1 (5 bases). V gave up 5 bases and J gave up 3 bases, with 12 bases separating them. This CDR3 region has 14 residues. Germline V gene lookup returns CDR1 SGHVS and CDR2 FNYEAQ. The CDR3 is CASSLGHGTDTQYF. In DNA, the CDR3 is TGTGCCAGCAGCCTCGGACACGGGACAGATACGCAGTATTTT.

A single count supports this clone. J is TRBJ1-5 and V is TRBV6-1, with 9 bases identical to TRBD1. V was pared by 3 bases and J by 6 bases, with 6 bases of the junction left unmatched. The CDR3 extends over 15 amino acids. Germline-derived CDR1 and CDR2 are MNHNS and SASEGT. The CDR3: CASSDMDRGSQPQHF. CDR3 coding DNA: TGTGCCAGCAGTGATATGGACAGGGGCTCTCAGCCCCAGCATTTT.

The rearrangement uses TRBV4-1 and TRBJ2-7; D could derive from TRBD1 or TRBD2 (5 bases each). The V end was cut by 0 bases, the J end by 6 bases, with 9 bases between. This CDR3 has 13 residues. Germline CDR1 and CDR2: MGHRA and YSYEKL. This CDR3 reads CASSQDAGTEQYF. The DNA for the CDR3 is TGCGCCAGCAGCCAAGATGCAGGGACCGAGCAGTACTTC.

The chain links TRBV9 to TRBJ1-2; no reliable D call. Trimming shortened V by 0 bases and J by 4 bases, and 10 bases separated the two germline ends. The germline V gene encodes CDR1 SGDLS and CDR2 YYNGEE. The CDR3 length is 14 residues. CDR3 DNA sequence: TGTGCCAGCAGCGTAGGTGGGGATGGCTATGGCTACACCTTC. Translated: CASSVGGDGYGYTF.

The gene calls are TRBV7-6 and TRBJ2-7; possibly TRBD2 for D (6 bases). Trimming left V 5 bases short and J 2 bases short, with 16 bases between. The CDR3 has 15 amino acids. Per the germline V gene, CDR1 is SGHVS and CDR2 is FNYEAQ. The CDR3 loop reads CASSPPGAGPYEQYF. CDR3 DNA sequence: TGTGCCAGCAGCCCGCCTGGGGCGGGACCCTACGAGCAGTACTTC.

This clone was observed a few times. The V gene is TRBV6-1, the J gene TRBJ2-7; D unresolved. The CDR3 sequence is 13 residues long. CDR1 is MNHNS, CDR2 SASEGT, per germline. V lost 4 bases and J lost 3, with 10 bases in between. CDR3 DNA sequence: TGTGCCAGCAGTGGGCATGGAAACTACGAGCAGTACTTC. This codes for CASSGHGNYEQYF.

The V and J genes are TRBV27 and TRBJ2-7; D is unresolved. V lost 3 bases and J lost 3, with 9 bases in between. Looked up from germline, CDR1 is MNHEY and CDR2 is SMNVEV (reference sequence). The CDR3 has 13 amino acids. The CDR3 DNA reads TGTGCCAGCAGTTTCTCCCCGGGCTACGAGCAGTACTTC. It codes for CASSFSPGYEQYF.

V is TRBV7-9 and J is TRBJ2-3; 9 bases map to TRBD2. Germline V gene lookup returns CDR1 SEHNR and CDR2 FQNEAQ (reference sequence). V trimming: 2 bases; J trimming: 1 base; junction bases outside the gene matches: 10. CDR3 length equals 18 residues. CDR3 region: CASSLSRRVAGGTDTQYF. CDR3 bases: TGTGCCAGCAGCTTAAGTAGACGAGTAGCGGGAGGCACAGATACGCAGTATTTT.

V usage is TRBV28 and J usage is TRBJ2-5, with D maybe TRBD2 (6 bases). CDR3 size: 14 residues. V was cut by 6 bases and J by 2 bases, with 13 bases left in between. The germline V gene encodes CDR1 MDHEN and CDR2 SYDVKM. As DNA, the CDR3 is TGTGCCAGCAGACCGGGACTCAGTCAAGAGACCCAGTACTTC. It yields the protein CASRPGLSQETQYF. Full variable domain (remainder filled in from reference TRBV28 and TRBJ2-5): DVKVTQSSRYLVKRTGEKVFLECVQDMDHENMFWYRQDPGLGLRLIYFSYDVKMKEKGDIPEGYSVSREKKERFSLILESASTNQTSMYLCASRPGLSQETQYFGPGTRLLVL.

V gene TRBV5-1 combines with J gene TRBJ2-5, with TRBD2 matching over 7 bases. Gene TRBJ2-7 matches the end of the DNA better, so the J call may be wrong. CDR3 length: 14 amino acids. Germline assignment: CDR1 SGHRS and CDR2 YFSETQ. The CDR3 region has the DNA TGCGCCAGCAGCTGGGCTAGCGGAGACTACGAGCAGTACTTC. Its translation: CASSWASGDYEQYF.

The rearrangement uses TRBV5-6 and TRBJ2-1; D is uncertain. This CDR3 is 12 amino acids long. Trimming stripped 0 bases from V and 3 bases from J, with 1 base between. Germline assignment: CDR1 SGHDT and CDR2 YYEEEE. The CDR3 region has the DNA TGTGCCAGCAGCTTGGTCTACAATGAGCAGTTCTTC. It specifies CASSLVYNEQFF.

This clone was seen a handful of times. The chain uses TRBV19 and TRBJ2-1, with a weak D call TRBD2 (6 bases). Germline CDR1 and CDR2: LNHDA and SQIVND (reference sequence). CDR3 size: 13 residues. Trimming pared 5 bases from V and 9 bases from J, leaving 14 bases between. The CDR3 bases are TGTGCCAGTAGTCCCAGACTAGTTTTTGAGCAGTTCTTC. Translation: CASSPRLVFEQFF.